Listed below are T cell receptor beta chains from one sample, sequenced in a study of CD8 T cells in Susac syndrome. TCRdb passed the immunoSEQ multiplex PCR reads through MiXCR, listing each CDR3 protein once. This table has roughly 400,000 distinct CDR3 sequences, around 85% appearing once. Input material: CD8+ T cells from PBMCs. The receptor set was obtained from a human donor with multiple sclerosis. CDR3s include the opening cysteine and the closing phenylalanine or tryptophan. A D gene is named only where the DNA matches it firmly. A row's size may be missing; if present it is once, few, many or a size class.

TRBJ2-7,TRBV29-1,TRBD2,.,TGCAGCGTTAGCGGGAGCAACTACGAGCAGTACTTC,CSVSGSNYEQYF
TRBJ2-1,TRBV14,TRBD1,.,TGTGCCAGCAGTCCCGTAACGCGACAGGGGGCGTATGAGCAGTTCTTC,CASSPVTRQGAYEQFF
TRBJ1-1,TRBV30,.,once,TGTGCCTGGAGTGCCGACAGTTCCACTGAAGCTTTCTTT,CAWSADSSTEAFF
TRBJ2-2,TRBV11-2,TRBD1,.,TGTGCCAGCTGCGAGGGGGCTGGCACCGGGGAGCTGTTTTTT,CASCEGAGTGELFF
TRBJ2-7,TRBV3-1,.,.,TGTGCCAGCAGCCAAGAGGGGGGGCTTTCCTACGAGCAGTACTTC,CASSQEGGLSYEQYF
TRBJ2-7,TRBV7-9,TRBD2,few,TGTGCCAGCAGCCCGACTAGCGGGATCCCGTACGAGCAGTACTTC,CASSPTSGIPYEQYF
TRBJ2-7,TRBV20-1,.,once,TGCAGTGTGATGAGGGTTGGGTACGAGCAGTACTTC,CSVMRVGYEQYF
TRBJ1-1,TRBV7-8,.,.,TGTGCCAGCATTTATGGGGCGGGGATGAACACTGAAGCTTTCTTT,CASIYGAGMNTEAFF
TRBJ1-5,TRBV27,.,.,TGTGCCAGCAGTTTGTCGGAAAATCATCAGCCCCAGCATTTT,CASSLSENHQPQHF
TRBJ1-1,TRBV6-1,.,.,TGTGCCAGCAGTCGCGGGGATCTTATACCCCCAAATGAAGCTTTCTTT,CASSRGDLIPPNEAFF
TRBJ1-4,TRBV19,.,.,TGTGCCAGTAGTATAAGGGCGGATGAAAAACTGTTTTTT,CASSIRADEKLFF
TRBJ1-3,TRBV13,.,.,TGTGCCAGCAGCTTAACCCTGGCCGGAAACACCATATATTTT,CASSLTLAGNTIYF
TRBJ2-1,TRBV19,.,once,TGTGCCAGTAGTACTCGGTCCTTTGGGCACTACAATGAGCAGTTCTTC,CASSTRSFGHYNEQFF